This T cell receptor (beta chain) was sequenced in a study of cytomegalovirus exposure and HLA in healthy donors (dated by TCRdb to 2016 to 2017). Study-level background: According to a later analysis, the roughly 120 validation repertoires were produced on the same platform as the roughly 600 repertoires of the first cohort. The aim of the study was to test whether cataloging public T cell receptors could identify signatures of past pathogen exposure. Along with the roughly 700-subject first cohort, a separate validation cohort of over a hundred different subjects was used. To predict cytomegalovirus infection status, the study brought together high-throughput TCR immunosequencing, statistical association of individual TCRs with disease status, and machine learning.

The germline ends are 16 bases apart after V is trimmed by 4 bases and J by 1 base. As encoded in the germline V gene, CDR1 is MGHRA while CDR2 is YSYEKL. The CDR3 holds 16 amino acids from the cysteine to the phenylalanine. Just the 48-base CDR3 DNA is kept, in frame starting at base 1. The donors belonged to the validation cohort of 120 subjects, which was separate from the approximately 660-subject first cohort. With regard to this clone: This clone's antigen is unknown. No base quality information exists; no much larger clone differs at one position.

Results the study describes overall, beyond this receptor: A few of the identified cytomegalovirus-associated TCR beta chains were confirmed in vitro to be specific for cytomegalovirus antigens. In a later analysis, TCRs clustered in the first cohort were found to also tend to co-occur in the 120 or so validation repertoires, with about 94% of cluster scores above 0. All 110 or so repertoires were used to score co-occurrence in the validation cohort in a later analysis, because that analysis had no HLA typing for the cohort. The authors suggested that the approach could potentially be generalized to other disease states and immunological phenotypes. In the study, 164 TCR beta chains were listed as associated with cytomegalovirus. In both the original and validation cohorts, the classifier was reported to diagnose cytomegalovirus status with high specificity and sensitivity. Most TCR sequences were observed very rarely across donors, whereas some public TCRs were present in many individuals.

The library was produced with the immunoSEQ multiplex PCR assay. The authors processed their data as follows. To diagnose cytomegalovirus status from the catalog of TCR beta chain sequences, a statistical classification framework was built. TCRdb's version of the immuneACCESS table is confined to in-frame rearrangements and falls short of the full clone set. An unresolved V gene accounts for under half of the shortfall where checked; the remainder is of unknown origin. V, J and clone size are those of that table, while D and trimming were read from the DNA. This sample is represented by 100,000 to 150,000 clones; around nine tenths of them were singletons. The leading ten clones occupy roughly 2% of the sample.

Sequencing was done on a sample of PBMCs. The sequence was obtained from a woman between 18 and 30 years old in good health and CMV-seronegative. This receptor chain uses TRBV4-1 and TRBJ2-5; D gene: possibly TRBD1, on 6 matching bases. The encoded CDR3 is CASSRFSGHIQETQYF. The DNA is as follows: TGCGCCAGCAGCCGATTCTCGGGACATATCCAAGAGACCCAGTACTTC.